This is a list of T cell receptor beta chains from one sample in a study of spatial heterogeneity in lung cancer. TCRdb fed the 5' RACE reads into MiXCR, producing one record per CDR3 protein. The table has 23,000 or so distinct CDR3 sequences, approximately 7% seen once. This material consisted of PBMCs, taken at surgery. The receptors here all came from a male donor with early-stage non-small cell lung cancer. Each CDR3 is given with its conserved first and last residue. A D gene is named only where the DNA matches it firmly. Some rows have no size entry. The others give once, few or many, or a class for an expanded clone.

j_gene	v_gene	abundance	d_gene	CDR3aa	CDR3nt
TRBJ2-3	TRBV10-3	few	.	CAIRSTDTQYF	TGTGCCATCAGATCCACAGATACGCAGTATTTT
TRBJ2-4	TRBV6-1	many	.	CASSETGGNIQYF	TGTGCCAGCAGTGAAACTGGGGGGAACATTCAGTACTTC
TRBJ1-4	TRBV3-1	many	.	CASSQGSHNEKLFF	TGTGCCAGCAGCCAAGGGAGCCACAATGAAAAACTGTTTTTT
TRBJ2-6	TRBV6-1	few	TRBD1	CASSLRDRAISGANVLTF	TGTGCCAGCAGTTTAAGGGACAGGGCCATCTCTGGGGCCAACGTCCTGACTTTC
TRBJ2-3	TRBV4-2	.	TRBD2	CASSQKRSGGTQDTQYF	TGTGCCAGCAGCCAAAAAAGAAGCGGGGGGACGCAAGATACGCAGTATTTT
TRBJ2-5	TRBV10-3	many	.	CAISQLVQETQYF	TGTGCCATCAGCCAACTAGTTCAAGAGACCCAGTACTTC
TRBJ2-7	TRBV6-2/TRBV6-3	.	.	CASISLGAMYEQYF	TGTGCCAGCATCTCCCTCGGAGCGATGTACGAGCAGTACTTC
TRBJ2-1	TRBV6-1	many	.	CASNQRGHRGNEQFF	TGTGCCAGCAACCAAAGGGGCCACCGGGGCAATGAGCAGTTCTTC
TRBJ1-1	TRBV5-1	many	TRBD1	CASSAGGDSFF	TGCGCCAGCAGCGCAGGGGGCGATTCTTTCTTT
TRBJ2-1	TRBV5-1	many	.	CASSFGRNEQFF	TGCGCCAGCAGCTTCGGACGGAATGAGCAGTTCTTC
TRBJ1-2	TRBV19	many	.	CASSAARSYGYTF	TGTGCCAGTAGCGCCGCCAGGTCCTATGGCTACACCTTC
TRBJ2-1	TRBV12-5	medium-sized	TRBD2	CASGLGLAGAEQFF	TGTGCTAGTGGTTTGGGACTAGCGGGGGCTGAGCAGTTCTTC
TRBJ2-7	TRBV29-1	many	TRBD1	CSVEDARDRVQYF	TGCAGCGTTGAAGATGCGAGGGACAGGGTTCAGTACTTC
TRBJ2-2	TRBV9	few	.	CASSVGGTGELFF	TGTGCCAGCAGCGTAGGAGGCACCGGGGAGCTGTTTTTT
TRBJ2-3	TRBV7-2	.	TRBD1	CASSYGQATDTQYF	TGTGCCAGCAGCTACGGACAGGCCACAGATACGCAGTATTTT
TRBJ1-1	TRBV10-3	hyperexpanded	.	CAIAGLWNTEAFF	TGTGCCATTGCTGGGCTCTGGAACACTGAAGCTTTCTTT
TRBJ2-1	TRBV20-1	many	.	CSAPESYNEQFF	TGCAGTGCTCCAGAATCCTACAATGAGCAGTTCTTC
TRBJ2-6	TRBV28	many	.	CASSSPSSGANVLTF	TGTGCCAGCAGTTCCCCGAGCTCTGGGGCCAACGTCCTGACTTTC
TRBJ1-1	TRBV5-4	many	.	CASSPEAGMNTEAFF	TGTGCCAGCAGCCCGGAGGCAGGGATGAACACTGAAGCTTTCTTT
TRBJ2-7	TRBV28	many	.	CASSQTYEQYF	TGTGCCAGCAGTCAAACCTACGAGCAGTACTTC
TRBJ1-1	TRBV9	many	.	CASSADLDSEAFF	TGTGCCAGCAGCGCCGACTTGGACAGTGAAGCTTTCTTT
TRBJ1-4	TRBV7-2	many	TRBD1	CASSPSFTGVNEKLFF	TGTGCCAGCAGCCCCAGTTTCACAGGGGTTAATGAAAAACTGTTTTTT
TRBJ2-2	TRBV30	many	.	CAGLRVAGELFF	TGTGCCGGTCTCCGGGTGGCCGGGGAGCTGTTTTTT
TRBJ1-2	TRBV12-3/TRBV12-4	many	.	CASNRGYGYTF	TGTGCCAGCAATAGGGGCTATGGCTACACCTTC
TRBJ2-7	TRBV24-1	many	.	CATSDSYYSSMGEQYF	TGTGCCACCAGTGATTCTTACTACAGTTCCATGGGCGAGCAGTACTTC
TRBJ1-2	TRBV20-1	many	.	CSPSGTPGGYTF	TGCAGTCCCAGTGGGACCCCCGGTGGCTACACCTTC
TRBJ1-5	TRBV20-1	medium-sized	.	CSAETGRTPNQPQHF	TGCAGTGCTGAAACAGGACGTACTCCCAATCAGCCCCAGCATTTT
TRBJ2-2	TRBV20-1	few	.	CSARETGELFF	TGCAGTGCTAGGGAAACCGGGGAGCTGTTTTTT
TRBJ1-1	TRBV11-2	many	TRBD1	CASSSRGHPEAFF	TGTGCCAGCAGTTCCAGGGGGCATCCTGAAGCTTTCTTT
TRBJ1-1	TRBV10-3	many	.	CAISESSGITEAFF	TGTGCCATCAGTGAGAGTTCGGGAATCACTGAAGCTTTCTTT
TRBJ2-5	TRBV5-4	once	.	CASSLERHTQETQYF	TGTGCCAGCAGCTTGGAGCGGCACACCCAAGAGACCCAGTACTTC
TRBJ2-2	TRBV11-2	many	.	CASSLPGLYRELFF	TGTGCCAGCAGCTTACCAGGACTTTACCGGGAGCTGTTTTTT
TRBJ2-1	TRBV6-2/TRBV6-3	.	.	CASSYGGAGNEQFF	TGTGCCAGCAGTTACGGGGGGGCAGGGAATGAGCAGTTCTTC
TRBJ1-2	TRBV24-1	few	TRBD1	CATSDGDLWTGGADGYTF	TGTGCCACCAGTGATGGTGACCTCTGGACAGGGGGCGCGGATGGCTACACCTTC
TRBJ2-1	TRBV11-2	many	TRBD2	CASSKDGGTTLNEQFF	TGTGCCAGCAGCAAGGACGGCGGGACTACCCTAAATGAGCAGTTCTTC
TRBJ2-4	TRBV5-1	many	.	CASSLRAGVGIQYF	TGCGCCAGCAGCTTGAGAGCGGGTGTAGGCATTCAGTACTTC
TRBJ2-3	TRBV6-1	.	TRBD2	CASSEGYGRTDTQYF	TGTGCCAGCAGTGAAGGCTACGGGAGGACAGATACGCAGTATTTT
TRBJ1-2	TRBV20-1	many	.	CSARSLPDYTF	TGCAGTGCTAGAAGTTTGCCTGACTACACCTTC
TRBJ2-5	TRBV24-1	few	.	CATSDSSDVKETQYF	TGTGCCACCAGTGATTCCTCGGACGTGAAAGAGACCCAGTACTTC
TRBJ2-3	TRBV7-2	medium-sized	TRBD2	CASSLLGRHTDTQYF	TGTGCCAGCAGCTTACTCGGGAGGCATACAGATACGCAGTATTTT
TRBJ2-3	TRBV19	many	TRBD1	CASKDRVGGTDTQYF	TGTGCCAGTAAGGACAGGGTTGGTGGCACAGATACGCAGTATTTT
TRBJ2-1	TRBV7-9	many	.	CASSSLKGGIDRTSNEQFF	TGTGCCAGCAGTTCACTCAAAGGAGGTATTGACAGAACTAGCAATGAGCAGTTCTTC
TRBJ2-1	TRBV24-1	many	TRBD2	CATSEPSGRAHEQFF	TGTGCCACCAGCGAACCTAGCGGGAGGGCCCATGAGCAGTTCTTC
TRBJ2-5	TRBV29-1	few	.	CSVWGLGNQETQYF	TGCAGCGTGTGGGGATTAGGGAACCAAGAGACCCAGTACTTC
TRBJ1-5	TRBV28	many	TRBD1	CASSLRDRGQPQHF	TGTGCCAGCAGTCTCCGGGACAGGGGACAGCCCCAGCATTTT
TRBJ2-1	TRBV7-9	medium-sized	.	CASSSRLQPPVNEQFF	TGTGCCAGCAGCTCCCGACTACAACCTCCGGTCAATGAGCAGTTCTTC
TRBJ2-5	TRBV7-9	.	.	CASSLGRQVGAGETQYF	TGTGCCAGCAGCTTAGGAAGACAGGTGGGGGCCGGTGAGACCCAGTACTTC
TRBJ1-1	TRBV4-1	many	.	CASSPLSNQNTEAFF	TGCGCCAGCAGCCCCCTCTCCAACCAGAACACTGAAGCTTTCTTT
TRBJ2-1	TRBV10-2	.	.	CASSVISGDYNEQFF	TGCGCCAGCAGTGTAATTAGCGGTGACTACAATGAGCAGTTCTTC
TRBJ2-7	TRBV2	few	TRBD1	CASSRGPDWDSYEQYF	TGTGCCAGCAGCAGGGGGCCCGACTGGGATTCCTACGAGCAGTACTTC
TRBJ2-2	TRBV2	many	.	CASSDGRIGELFF	TGTGCCAGCAGTGACGGGAGAATCGGGGAGCTGTTTTTT
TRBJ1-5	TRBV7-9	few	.	CASSNGRASNQPQHF	TGTGCCAGCAGTAATGGCAGGGCGAGCAATCAGCCCCAGCATTTT
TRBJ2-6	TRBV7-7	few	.	CASSLDGGSGANVLTF	TGTGCCAGCAGCTTAGACGGGGGTTCTGGGGCCAACGTCCTGACTTTC
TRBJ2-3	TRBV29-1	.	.	CSVEAGSTDTQYF	TGCAGCGTGGAGGCGGGGAGCACAGATACGCAGTATTTT
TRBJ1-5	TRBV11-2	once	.	CASSLVAGDQPQHF	TGTGCCAGCAGCTTAGTGGCAGGGGACCAGCCCCAGCATTTT
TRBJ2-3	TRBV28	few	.	CASSVLYGGRRTDTQYF	TGTGCCAGCAGTGTACTCTACGGGGGGCGCCGCACAGATACGCAGTATTTT
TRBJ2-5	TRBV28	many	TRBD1	CASSITQGFRGETQYF	TGTGCCAGCAGTATAACCCAGGGGTTCAGGGGGGAGACCCAGTACTTC
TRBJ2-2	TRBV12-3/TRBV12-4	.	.	CASSINAGGTGELFF	TGTGCCAGCAGTATTAATGCAGGTGGCACTGGGGAGCTGTTTTTT
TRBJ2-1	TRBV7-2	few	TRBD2	CASSLSSGSGNEQFF	TGTGCCAGCAGCTTATCCAGCGGGAGTGGGAATGAGCAGTTCTTC